These 10 T cell receptor beta chains were sequenced from one sample in a study of post-analysis software for immune sequencing data (dated by TCRdb to about 2015). Broader findings and caveats from the paper: Significantly higher frequencies in patients than in controls were found for roughly 5 TRBV segments, including TRBV5-6, TRBV5-1 and TRBV20-1.

Receptor libraries were prepared by PCR. Sequencer: Illumina HiSeq 2500. Unique molecular identifiers were incorporated into TCR beta cDNA libraries to reduce PCR and sequencing biases. TCRdb applied fastp at Q25 and MiXCR to the public reads, then kept only in-frame beta chains. CDR3 protein duplicates are merged, each entry listing the most common genes and DNA. The sample has approximately 260,000 distinct CDR3 sequences on record, 36% of them singletons. The ten largest clones represent around 5% of the sample. The antigens of these receptors remain unknown. Sequencing used blood. The receptor source for this set is a girl under 18 with multiple sclerosis.

The sample holds a few counts of this clonotype. A much larger clone lies one base from this, so it may be a read error. The genes are TRBV6-1 and TRBJ2-1, with 7 bases matching TRBD1. The CDR3 loop spans 13 amino acids. V lost 6 bases and J lost 8; bases outside the gene matches: 7. The V gene's germline CDR1 is MNHNS and CDR2 SASEGT. This CDR3 reads CASRNRGVYEQFF. CDR3 bases: TGTGCCAGCAGGAACAGGGGTGTGTATGAGCAGTTCTTC.

V is TRBV27 and J is TRBJ2-3, with D unclear. The CDR3 covers 15 residues. V gave up 1 base and J gave up 2 bases, with 10 bases separating them. CDR1 MNHEY and CDR2 SMNVEV come from the germline V gene (reference sequence). CDR3 amino acids: CASSLWAAATDTQYF. The DNA for the CDR3 is TGTGCCAGCAGTTTATGGGCGGCGGCCACAGATACGCAGTATTTT.

This clonotype occurred many times. V gene TRBV5-6 combines with J gene TRBJ2-1; 9 bases line up with TRBD2. V lost 1 base, J lost 0 bases, and 11 bases stayed unmatched. Germline-derived CDR1 and CDR2 are SGHDT and YYEEEE. This CDR3 has 19 amino acids. In DNA form, the CDR3 reads TGTGCCAGCAGCTTGCAACTAGCGGGCCCCGGGAGCTCCTACAATGAGCAGTTCTTC. Its translation is CASSLQLAGPGSSYNEQFF.

In this sample, this clonotype turned up many times. J is TRBJ2-7 and V is TRBV11-2; D might be TRBD1 (5 bases). Germline lookup yields CDR1 SGHAT and CDR2 FQNNGV. Trimming removed 1 base from V and 7 bases from J, with 11 bases in between. The length of the CDR3 is 13 residues. This CDR3 reads CASSLVVGLEQYF. The CDR3 DNA is TGTGCCAGCAGCTTAGTTGTGGGGCTGGAGCAGTACTTC.

Notes on this clonotype: Possible read error: a much larger clone is one base away. In nucleotides, the CDR3 is TGTGCCAGCAGGACCTTCGGGGGGAGCACTGAAGCTTTCTTT. It codes for CASRTFGGSTEAFF. The chain joins TRBV12-3 or TRBV12-4 to TRBJ1-1; maybe TRBD1 (5 bases). Trimming shortened V by 6 bases and J by 4 bases, and 15 bases separated the two germline ends. CDR3 length: 14 residues.

To note about this clonotype: In this CDR3 the conserved last residue, phenylalanine or tryptophan, is missing, so a read error is likely. The J gene is TRBJ2-1, the V gene TRBV3-1, with D possibly TRBD1 on 5 matching bases. The CDR3 is made up of 13 amino acids. Germline V gene lookup returns CDR1 LGHDT and CDR2 YNNKEL (reference sequence). This CDR3 is CASSRGLGNVQFL. The DNA of the CDR3 is TGTGCCAGCAGCCGGGGCCTGGGCAATGTGCAGTTCCTC.

This sequence joins TRBV7-8 and TRBJ2-1; 11 positions match TRBD2. Trimming cost V 8 bases and J 6 bases; bases outside gene matches: 24. This CDR3 has 20 residues. Germline-derived CDR1 and CDR2 are SGHVS and FQNEAQ. CDR3 DNA: TGTGCCAGCGGAGTGAATGACAGGGGAACCACTAGCGGGAGCCTCAATGAGCAGTTCTTC. This translates into CASGVNDRGTTSGSLNEQFF.

The chain carries TRBV12-3 or TRBV12-4 and TRBJ2-3; 8 bases align to TRBD2. CDR3 length: 15 residues. V lost 3 bases to trimming and J lost 11 bases; unmatched junction nucleotides: 13. For the CDR3, the DNA is TGTGCCAGCAGTTTCTCGAGCGGGAGCACAGATGTGCAGTATTTT. Translation gives CASSFSSGSTDVQYF.

V gene TRBV3-1 combines with J gene TRBJ1-4; no definite D call. Between the trimmed V and J ends, which lost 4 bases and 0 bases, there was a span of 9 bases. The CDR3 has 15 residues. Germline loops: CDR1 LGHDT, CDR2 YNNKEL (reference sequence). CDR3 DNA sequence: TGTGCCAGCAGCCCGCAGGTCGCAACTAATGAAAAACTGTTTTTT. This codes for CASSPQVATNEKLFF.

In this sample, this clonotype turned up many times. The genes are TRBV4-1 and TRBJ1-2; weak D call: TRBD1 (5 bases). The V and J ends lost 3 bases and 8 bases respectively, with 16 bases between them. CDR1 MGHRA and CDR2 YSYEKL come from the germline V gene. The CDR3 runs to 14 residues. The CDR3 DNA reads as TGCGCCAGCAGCCAGCCGGGACGGACCTTCGGCTACACCTTC. Translated, it gives CASSQPGRTFGYTF.